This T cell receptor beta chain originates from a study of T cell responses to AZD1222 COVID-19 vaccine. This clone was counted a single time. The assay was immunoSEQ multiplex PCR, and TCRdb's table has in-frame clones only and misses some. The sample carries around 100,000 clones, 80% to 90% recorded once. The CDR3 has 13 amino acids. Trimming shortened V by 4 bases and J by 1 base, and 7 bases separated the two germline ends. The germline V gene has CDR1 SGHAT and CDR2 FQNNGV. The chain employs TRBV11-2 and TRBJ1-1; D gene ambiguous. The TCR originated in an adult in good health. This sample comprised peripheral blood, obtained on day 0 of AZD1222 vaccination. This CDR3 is CASSYSENTEAFF. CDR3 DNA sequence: TGTGCCAGCAGCTACAGCGAGAACACTGAAGCTTTCTTT.